This T cell receptor (beta chain) was identified in a study of cytotoxic CD8 clonotypes in ibrutinib-treated CLL. Overall study context: Sequencing produced an average of about 250,000 productive templates and 85,000 to 95,000 productive rearrangements per sample.

As for this clone: Its antigen is unidentified.

Looked up from germline, CDR1 is GTSNPN and CDR2 is SVGIG (reference sequence). The CDR3 sequence is 16 residues long. The V gene lost 5 bases and the J gene lost 0 bases, with 14 bases spanning the gap. Whole-study results and caveats: Rare overall, public clonotypes shrank or held steady under therapy. Samples were collected at differing times from sustained-remission and progressing patients.

Using immunoSEQ multiplex PCR, the repertoire was profiled, and TCRdb retains in-frame clones only, with some absent. The sample includes approximately 60,000 clones, roughly 54% of them seen just once. Sequencing was performed on PBMCs, taken at disease progression, from a patient treated with ibrutinib. The sequence derives from a human donor with chronic lymphocytic leukemia. The chain carries TRBV30 and TRBJ2-6; perhaps TRBD1 as D (7 bases). As DNA, the CDR3 is TGTGCCTGGGGGGGGACAGCATACTCTGGGGCCAACGTCCTGACTTTC. Residues: CAWGGTAYSGANVLTF.